This section outlines one T cell receptor beta chain sequence together with its context. These data originate in a study of blood T cell repertoires in COVID-19. The overall study: Spain, Italy and the United States supplied samples that represented acute and convalescent COVID-19. From T cells, B-cell-depleted T cells, or PBMCs came the material, which was cDNA or gDNA.

In the source study's methods: Counts of nucleated cells, estimated from reference gene primer amplification, were obtained. The method was immunoSEQ multiplex PCR; TCRdb's version includes in-frame clones alone and lacks a portion of them. The V and J calls and clone size come from that table; D and trimming were worked out from the DNA. The sample has a few hundred thousand clones, about 89% seen once. The CDR3 runs to 18 residues. CDR1 and CDR2 (germline): LNHDA, SQIVND (reference sequence). With V trimmed by 6 bases and J by 0 bases, 13 bases remained unmatched. The receptor comes from a woman aged 45-65 years who had recovered from COVID-19. The chain uses TRBV19 and TRBJ1-4, with TRBD1 identical over 7 bases. The specimen was peripheral blood. The CDR3 spells CASSILKGAIATNEKLFF. As DNA, the CDR3 is TGTGCCAGTAGCATCCTTAAGGGGGCGATTGCAACTAATGAAAAACTGTTTTTT.